This TCR beta chain derives from a study of circulating and synovial CD4+ cells in juvenile arthritis. Cells came from less than 12 mL of blood per patient. Study conclusions and caveats: Compared with bulk blood, circulating pathogenic-like lymphocytes shared substantially more CDR3 sequences with synovial T cells. Some such blood samples were as oligoclonal as synovium. Traditional Vbeta family usage analysis missed the pathogenic-like versus bulk difference.

Using immunoSEQ multiplex PCR, the repertoire was profiled, and TCRdb retains in-frame clones only, with some absent. The sample carries over a thousand clones, 70% to 90% recorded once. As to this clone: Its antigen remains unidentified.

Trimming took off 5 bases at V and 3 bases at J, with 20 bases between the two ends. Germline CDR1 reads SEHNR; CDR2 reads FQNEAQ (reference sequence). This CDR3 has 16 amino acids. This TCR derives from a human donor with juvenile idiopathic arthritis. Sequenced material: HLA-DR+ CD4+ T cells from blood. Subset in this sample: circulating pathogenic-like lymphocytes, sorted as HLA-DR+CD14-CD3+CD4+CD25low/- blood T cells. The V call is TRBV7-9, the J call TRBJ2-7, with D perhaps matching TRBD1 (6 bases). The CDR3 region has the DNA TGTGCCAGCAGCCCTAGGGGCCTGACAGGAGTCTACGAGCAGTACTTC. Its translation: CASSPRGLTGVYEQYF. The full variable domain, its missing parts supplied by reference TRBV7-9 and TRBJ2-7, is DTGVSQNPRHKITKRGQNVTFRCDPISEHNRLYWYRQTLGQGPEFLTYFQNEAQLEKSRLLSDRFSAERPKGSFSTLEIQRTEQGDSAMYLCASSPRGLTGVYEQYFGPGTRLTVT.